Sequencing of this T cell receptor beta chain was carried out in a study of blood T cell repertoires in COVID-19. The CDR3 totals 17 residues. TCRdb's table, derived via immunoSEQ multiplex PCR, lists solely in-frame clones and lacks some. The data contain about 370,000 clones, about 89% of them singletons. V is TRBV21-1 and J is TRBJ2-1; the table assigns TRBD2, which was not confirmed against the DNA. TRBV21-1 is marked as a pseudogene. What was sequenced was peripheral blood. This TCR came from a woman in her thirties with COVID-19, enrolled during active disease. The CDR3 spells CASSKLNGTSDSHEQFF. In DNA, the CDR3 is TGTGCCAGCAGCAAACTTAACGGGACTAGCGACTCCCATGAGCAGTTCTTC.